The 12 T cell receptor beta chains below all came from one sample that was sequenced in a study of spatial heterogeneity in lung cancer. Sample time point: blood at routine non-recurrence follow-up after resection. MiXCR, run by TCRdb on the 5' RACE reads, gives a single entry per CDR3 protein. Of about 10,000 distinct CDR3 sequences detected, under 25% appear once; the ten largest clones hold 44%. This specimen consisted of PBMCs, obtained at follow-up. These receptors originate from a male donor with early-stage non-small cell lung cancer.

This clonotype was observed at least ten times. The chain recombines TRBV7-9 with TRBJ1-5, with 7 bases that match TRBD1. The V gene's germline CDR1 is SEHNR and CDR2 FQNEAQ (reference sequence). This CDR3 is 17 amino acids long. With 5 bases clipped from V and 4 bases from J, the junction kept 14 bases outside the gene matches. In nucleotides, the CDR3 is TGTGCCAGCAGCCCTTCCGGGACAGTTTTCATAAATCAGCCCCAGCATTTT. Its protein is CASSPSGTVFINQPQHF. Drawing the rest from reference TRBV7-9 and TRBJ1-5, the complete variable domain is DTGVSQNPRHKITKRGQNVTFRCDPISEHNRLYWYRQTLGQGPEFLTYFQNEAQLEKSRLLSDRFSAERPKGSFSTLEIQRTEQGDSAMYLCASSPSGTVFINQPQHFGDGTRLSIL.

This clonotype is medium-sized in the sample. V gene TRBV4-1 combines with J gene TRBJ2-5; 7 bases are shared with TRBD1. The CDR3 consists of 15 residues. Unmatched junction bases numbered 5, after V lost 2 bases and J lost 2 bases. From germline, CDR1 is MGHRA and CDR2 YSYEKL. In DNA, the CDR3 is TGCGCCAGCAGCCAAACGGGACAGCCACAAGAGACCCAGTACTTC. Amino acids: CASSQTGQPQETQYF.

Only a few counts were recorded for this clonotype. The chain is built from TRBV5-1 and TRBJ1-2; no reliable D call. The CDR3 spans 14 residues. Trimming cost V 0 bases and J 2 bases, with 8 bases left between them. Germline V gives CDR1 SGHRS, CDR2 YFSETQ. The DNA of the CDR3 is TGCGCCAGCAGCTTGGTGGGCCCAAACTATGGCTACACCTTC. Amino acid sequence: CASSLVGPNYGYTF.

This clonotype has just a few counts. The chain carries TRBV9 and TRBJ2-1; D not certain. Germline CDR1 SGDLS, CDR2 YYNGEE. The CDR3 contains 15 residues. The V gene lost 4 bases and the J gene lost 2 bases, with 13 bases spanning the gap. CDR3 residues: CASSISYGTYNEQFF. CDR3 bases: TGTGCCAGCAGCATTTCATATGGGACCTACAATGAGCAGTTCTTC.

The table lists this clonotype with many counts. The CDR3 spells CASSEPGQGSRRLHGYTF. CDR3 nucleotides: TGTGCCAGCAGTGAACCCGGACAGGGTTCGAGAAGACTTCACGGCTACACCTTC. The rearrangement uses TRBV6-1 and TRBJ1-2; 8 nucleotides match TRBD1. Germline V gives CDR1 MNHNS, CDR2 SASEGT. CDR3 length equals 18 residues. Trimming cost V 2 bases and J 8 bases; bases outside gene matches: 19.

The chain couples TRBV28 to TRBJ1-5; no clear D. The V and J ends lost 5 bases and 3 bases respectively, with 14 bases between them. Germline assignment: CDR1 MDHEN and CDR2 SYDVKM. This CDR3 spans 15 amino acids. The CDR3 DNA is TGTGCCAGCAGTGGAGGGATGGAGGTCAATCAGCCCCAGCATTTT. Translation: CASSGGMEVNQPQHF.

This clonotype occurred a few times. This rearrangement joins TRBV20-1 to TRBJ1-2, with a weak D call TRBD1 (6 bases). The CDR3 has 14 residues. Trimming took 5 bases from V and 0 from J, leaving 13 bases between them. Per germline, CDR1 DFQATT and CDR2 SNEGSKA (reference sequence). CDR3 in DNA: TGCAGTGCTTTGCTGAAGGGGGCTAACTATGGCTACACCTTC. Its protein product is CSALLKGANYGYTF.

Many counts were recorded for this clonotype. The gene calls are TRBV24-1 and TRBJ2-5, with unresolved D. Germline V gene lookup returns CDR1 KGHDR and CDR2 SFDVKD. Trimming removed 0 bases from V and 5 bases from J, with 3 bases in between. This CDR3 has 12 residues. In DNA form, the CDR3 reads TGTGCCACCAGTGATTTGATGGAGACCCAGTACTTC. Translated, it gives CATSDLMETQYF.

This clonotype is deemed medium-sized. The V call is TRBV19, the J call TRBJ2-5; D is possibly TRBD1 (6 bases). V lost 8 bases to trimming and J lost 5 bases, with 15 bases between them. Germline values: CDR1 LNHDA, CDR2 SQIVND (reference sequence). The CDR3 totals 13 residues. CDR3 amino acids: CASSQGSAETQYF. Here the CDR3 DNA reads TGTGCCAGTTCACAGGGATCGGCGGAGACCCAGTACTTC.

In regard to this clonotype: A much larger clone sits a single nucleotide away, making a read error possible. The V call is TRBV9, the J call TRBJ2-2, with 11 positions matching TRBD2. From germline, CDR1 is SGDLS and CDR2 YYNGEE. This CDR3 is built from 16 residues. CDR3 protein: CDSSAGVAGGPGELFF. CDR3 DNA: TGTGACAGCAGCGCAGGGGTAGCGGGAGGGCCCGGGGAGCTGTTTTTT. Variable domain in full (rest from reference TRBV9 and TRBJ2-2): DSGVTQTPKHLITATGQRVTLRCSPRSGDLSVYWYQQSLDQGLQFLIQYYNGEERAKGNILERFSAQQFPDLHSELNLSSLELGDSALYFCDSSAGVAGGPGELFFGEGSRLTVL.

This clonotype appeared many times. This chain links TRBV2 with TRBJ1-3; perhaps TRBD1 as D (5 bases). The CDR3 loop spans 13 amino acids. The germline gives CDR1 SNHLY, CDR2 FYNNEI. V was clipped by 4 bases and J by 4 bases, with 8 bases between them. The CDR3 DNA sequence: TGTGCCAGCAGTGTGGGGCAAGGAAACACCATATATTTT. It encodes CASSVGQGNTIYF.

This clonotype is categorized as medium-sized. The genes are TRBV10-3 and TRBJ1-2, with D uncertain. Germline CDR1 and CDR2: ENHRY and SYGVKD. The CDR3 has 15 residues. Between the trimmed V and J ends, which lost 6 bases and 4 bases, there was a span of 18 bases. CDR3 loop: CAIREAPIGGYGYTF. The CDR3, as DNA: TGTGCCATCAGGGAAGCCCCCATCGGAGGCTATGGCTACACCTTC.